Listed below are T cell receptor beta chains from one sample, sequenced in a study of cytomegalovirus exposure and HLA in healthy donors. The table came from immunoSEQ multiplex PCR; TCRdb's copy has only in-frame clones and leaves some out. The profile shows roughly 100,000 clones, about four fifths of them singletons. Sequencing was performed on PBMCs. The source is a man aged 30 to 39 in good health and CMV-seropositive. Each CDR3 is given with its conserved first and last residue. A D gene is named only where the DNA matches it firmly. The size field is filled for only some rows; it gives once, few, many or a size class.

size	V	J	D	CDR3	DNA
.	TRBV27	TRBJ2-2	TRBD2	CASSWEGRSNTGELFF	TGTGCCAGCAGTTGGGAGGGCAGGTCGAACACCGGGGAGCTGTTTTTT
.	TRBV9	TRBJ2-7	.	CASSVELSDEQYF	TGTGCCAGCAGCGTAGAGTTGTCGGACGAGCAGTACTTC
.	TRBV28	TRBJ1-5	.	CASSPREWELPYQPQHF	TGTGCCAGCAGTCCCCGGGAGTGGGAACTTCCCTATCAGCCCCAGCATTTT
once	TRBV28	TRBJ1-2	.	CASSFGGGYTF	TGTGCCAGCAGTTTCGGGGGAGGCTACACCTTC
once	TRBV27	TRBJ2-3	.	CASSIVAAPTTDTQYF	TGTGCCAGCAGCATTGTGGCGGCGCCAACCACAGATACGCAGTATTTT
.	TRBV19	TRBJ2-2	.	CASSSPGDTGELFF	TGTGCCAGTAGTTCGCCGGGGGACACCGGGGAGCTGTTTTTT
.	TRBV30	TRBJ2-7	.	CAWSSGLEHEQYF	TGTGCCTGGAGCTCAGGTCTTGAGCACGAGCAGTACTTC
.	TRBV7-7	TRBJ2-5	.	CASQALGAGSGETQYF	TGTGCCAGTCAAGCTTTAGGAGCGGGCTCGGGAGAGACCCAGTACTTC
.	TRBV29-1	TRBJ2-1	.	CSVEGSPAGASYNEQFF	TGCAGCGTTGAGGGGTCCCCGGCAGGGGCGTCCTACAATGAGCAGTTCTTC
.	TRBV27	TRBJ1-4	.	CASSLEGDGNEKLFF	TGTGCCAGCAGTTTAGAGGGGGACGGCAATGAAAAACTGTTTTTT
.	TRBV5-1	TRBJ2-3	.	CASSLRIRTDNTDTQYF	TGCGCCAGCAGTTTACGAATCAGGACAGACAACACAGATACGCAGTATTTT
.	TRBV28	TRBJ1-1	.	CASSFGLAGQNTEAFF	TGTGCCAGCAGTTTTGGGCTGGCGGGGCAAAACACTGAAGCTTTCTTT
once	TRBV28	TRBJ1-6	.	CASSGHQGKMPLHF	TGTGCCAGCAGTGGACACCAAGGAAAGATGCCCCTCCACTTT
.	TRBV11-3	TRBJ2-3	.	CASSLRGGGYTDTQYF	TGTGCCAGCAGCTTAAGGGGCGGAGGGTACACAGATACGCAGTATTTT
.	TRBV19	TRBJ1-1	.	CASSNRVGTEAFF	TGTGCCAGTAGTAACAGGGTCGGCACTGAAGCTTTCTTT
.	TRBV9	TRBJ1-2	.	CASSSGAGGYTF	TGTGCCAGCAGCTCCGGGGCGGGGGGCTACACCTTC
.	TRBV10-1	TRBJ2-1	.	CASWGASAYSYNEQFF	TGCGCCAGCTGGGGCGCTAGCGCTTACTCCTACAATGAGCAGTTCTTC
.	TRBV10-3	TRBJ2-3	TRBD2	CAIRLAGVEDTQYF	TGTGCCATCAGACTAGCGGGAGTCGAGGATACGCAGTATTTT
.	TRBV7-2	TRBJ1-6	.	CASSRANPGLTSPLHF	TGTGCCAGCAGCCGAGCGAATCCGGGACTTACTTCACCCCTCCACTTT
.	TRBV5-6	TRBJ1-3	.	CASSLAGSRTLNTIYF	TGTGCCAGCAGCTTGGCAGGGTCGAGGACCTTAAACACCATATATTTT
.	TRBV7-9	TRBJ2-5	TRBD2	CASSLRSGSQETQYF	TGTGCCAGCAGCCTCCGCAGCGGGAGCCAAGAGACCCAGTACTTC
.	TRBV10-3	TRBJ1-1	TRBD1	CAISEAAGGRGTEAFF	TGTGCCATCAGTGAGGCGGCAGGGGGCAGGGGGACTGAAGCTTTCTTT
.	TRBV5-1	TRBJ2-1	TRBD2	CASSLGLAVSSYNEQFF	TGCGCCAGCAGCTTGGGACTAGCGGTGAGCTCCTACAATGAGCAGTTCTTC
.	TRBV5-1	TRBJ1-2	.	CASSLFSDYGYTF	TGCGCCAGCAGCTTGTTCAGTGACTATGGCTACACCTTC
once	TRBV7-9	TRBJ2-2	.	CASSSPTSGTGELFF	TGTGCCAGCAGCTCCCCGACGTCGGGAACCGGGGAGCTGTTTTTT
.	TRBV9	TRBJ2-6	.	CASSLDSWVDRRGANVLTF	TGTGCCAGCAGTTTGGACAGTTGGGTAGATCGACGTGGGGCCAACGTCCTGACTTTC
.	TRBV4-3	TRBJ2-3	.	CASSQGSPRVDTQYF	TGCGCCAGCAGCCAAGGGAGTCCCAGGGTAGATACGCAGTATTTT
.	TRBV6-1	TRBJ1-4	TRBD1	CASSVTGVDEKLFF	TGTGCCAGCAGTGTGACAGGGGTTGATGAAAAACTGTTTTTT
.	TRBV10-1	TRBJ2-1	TRBD2	CASSDTLTSGRRNEQFF	TGCGCCAGCAGTGATACTCTTACTAGCGGGAGGCGGAATGAGCAGTTCTTC
.	TRBV30	TRBJ2-1	.	CAWSGIHPGQGLTSGSSYNEQFF	TGTGCCTGGAGTGGGATCCATCCGGGACAGGGGTTGACTAGCGGTAGCTCCTACAATGAGCAGTTCTTC
few	TRBV27	TRBJ2-7	TRBD1	CASIGQGGNEQYF	TGTGCCAGCATAGGACAGGGGGGTAACGAGCAGTACTTC
few	TRBV5-1	TRBJ2-7	TRBD1	CASSLVQGGEQYF	TGCGCCAGCAGCTTGGTACAGGGGGGCGAGCAGTACTTC
.	TRBV19	TRBJ1-5	TRBD1	CASSIDAGGNQPQHF	TGTGCCAGTAGTATAGATGCAGGGGGTAATCAGCCCCAGCATTTT
.	TRBV29-1	TRBJ1-3	.	CSVESLSGNTIYF	TGCAGCGTTGAATCCCTCTCTGGAAACACCATATATTTT
.	TRBV7-2	TRBJ1-2	.	CASSLVTGSYGYTF	TGTGCCAGCAGCTTAGTAACGGGGAGCTATGGCTACACCTTC
.	TRBV28	TRBJ1-1	.	CASSSPGFGGLVEAFF	TGTGCCAGCAGTTCCCCCGGGTTTGGGGGGTTGGTTGAAGCTTTCTTT
.	TRBV2	TRBJ2-1	.	CASRNRLGLEDEQFF	TGTGCCAGCAGGAACCGCCTCGGACTGGAGGACGAGCAGTTCTTC